Included here is one TCR beta chain sequence, with context. The length of the CDR3 is 12 residues. The V end was cut by 4 bases, the J end by 6 bases, with 9 bases between. In germline, CDR1 is MNHNY, CDR2 SVGAGI (reference sequence). This record belongs to a study of blood T cell repertoires in COVID-19. Libraries were prepared by immunoSEQ multiplex PCR; TCRdb keeps only in-frame clonotypes and omits some of them. The table has about 76,000 clones, 90% seen once. The chain has TRBV6-6 and TRBJ1-1; D might be TRBD1 (6 bases). The source of this sequence is a woman aged 50 to 65 in a cohort sampled during active COVID-19. Sequencing used peripheral blood. CDR3 in DNA: TGTGCCAGCAGTTGGGCAGGGGCTGAAGCTTTCTTT. Residues: CASSWAGAEAFF.